Below are 15 T cell receptor beta chains sequenced from a single sample in a study of CD8+ T cells in alopecia areata (dated by TCRdb to 2016 to 2018). Library preparation was by the immunoSEQ multiplex PCR assay. RNA was extracted from all samples and reverse transcribed into cDNA as template for TCR sequencing. Entries here come from immuneACCESS through TCRdb and include only in-frame sequences with V and J called. Some clones fail to appear in such tables; in the studies checked, an unresolved V gene covers under half of the shortfall, and the cause of the remainder is unknown. Here the sample has about 110,000 clones; approximately 61% occur a single time. In total, the top ten clones hold 20% to 25% of the sample. The sample consisted of NKG2D-low CD8+ T cells sorted from blood. Taken with the paper, the label for cell subset or site translates to: sorted CD8+ NKG2D-low blood T cells. The origin of the receptors is a human donor with alopecia areata.

This chain connects TRBV5-1 to TRBJ2-7; possible D gene TRBD2, 6 bases. Per the germline V gene, CDR1 is SGHRS and CDR2 is YFSETQ. Trimming stripped 1 base from V and 2 bases from J, with 10 bases between. The CDR3 is 14 amino acids. CDR3: CASSLFGGTYEQYF. The CDR3 region has the DNA TGCGCCAGCAGCTTGTTCGGAGGGACCTACGAGCAGTACTTC.

This clone has only a few counts. The chain uses TRBV25-1 and TRBJ1-2; TRBD1 is a possible D gene (5 bases). The ends were cut back, 6 bases at V and 8 bases at J, with 22 bases in the middle. The CDR3 loop spans 15 amino acids. CDR1 is MGHDK, CDR2 SYGVNS, per germline. The CDR3 reads CASSHFGQGRGGYTF. The CDR3 nucleotides read TGTGCCAGCAGCCACTTTGGGCAGGGAAGAGGCGGCTACACCTTC.

This clone was observed a few times. The chain joins TRBV10-3 to TRBJ2-1; D gene uncertain. Germline V gene sequence: CDR1 ENHRY, CDR2 SYGVKD. The CDR3 covers 12 residues. Trimming left V 8 bases short and J 4 bases short, with 9 bases between. The CDR3 DNA reads TGTGCCATCGGGGAAGCGTACAATGAGCAGTTCTTC. It specifies CAIGEAYNEQFF.

V usage is TRBV13 and J usage is TRBJ2-7; 9 bases are a match to TRBD2. The V segment lost 5 bases and the J segment 3 bases; nucleotides outside the gene matches: 11. The CDR3 length is 16 residues. Germline values: CDR1 PRHDT, CDR2 FYEKMQ (reference sequence). The chain's CDR3 is CASSTSSGVRGYEQYF. The CDR3, as DNA: TGTGCCAGCAGCACATCTAGCGGGGTGAGGGGCTACGAGCAGTACTTC.

This clone has just one count. The rearrangement links TRBV7-9 to TRBJ2-7; the match to TRBD1 covers 9 bases. The CDR3 contains 15 residues. J gave up 0 bases and V 4 bases, and 4 bases lay outside the gene matches. The V gene's germline CDR1 is SEHNR and CDR2 FQNEAQ (reference sequence). The CDR3 region has the DNA TGTGCCAGCAGCTCGTGGACAGGGGACTCCTACGAGCAGTACTTC. Translating it yields CASSSWTGDSYEQYF.

V gene TRBV7-6 combines with J gene TRBJ2-1; either TRBD1 or TRBD2 may fit D (5 bases each). Germline V gene lookup returns CDR1 SGHVS and CDR2 FNYEAQ. The CDR3 loop spans 14 amino acids. Between the trimmed V and J ends, which lost 5 bases and 9 bases, there was a span of 17 bases. CDR3 protein: CASSQDFRDAEQFF. Here the CDR3 DNA reads TGTGCCAGCAGCCAGGACTTCAGGGATGCTGAGCAGTTCTTC.

This clone has more than one count but fewer than ten. DNA for the CDR3: TGTGCCAGCGAGTTAGCGGCTAGAGGTAATGAGCAGTTCTTC. Encoded protein: CASELAARGNEQFF. The chain uses TRBV6-1 and TRBJ2-1, with TRBD2 as a possible D gene (6 bases). Germline-derived CDR1 and CDR2 are MNHNS and SASEGT. The CDR3 has 14 residues. V gave up 8 bases and J gave up 7 bases, with 18 bases separating them.

In nucleotides, the CDR3 is TGCGCCAGCAGCCCGACGACAGGGACGACCTACGAGCAGTACTTC. Its protein is CASSPTTGTTYEQYF. The rearrangement links TRBV4-1 to TRBJ2-7; TRBD1 agrees at 7 bases. With V trimmed by 4 bases and J by 2 bases, 8 bases remained unmatched. The germline V gene encodes CDR1 MGHRA and CDR2 YSYEKL. There are 15 residues in the CDR3.

The rearrangement uses TRBV2 and TRBJ2-2; 8 bases are a match to TRBD2. This CDR3 comprises 14 residues. V was clipped by 5 bases and J by 5 bases; unmatched bases: 4. Germline CDR1 and CDR2: SNHLY and FYNNEI. For the CDR3, the DNA is TGTGCCAGCAGTAGCGGGAGATGGACCGGGGAGCTGTTTTTT. It codes for CASSSGRWTGELFF.

The chain recombines TRBV28 with TRBJ1-1, with a weak D call TRBD1 (6 bases). V was trimmed by 6 bases and J by 4 bases, leaving 15 bases between them. CDR1 MDHEN and CDR2 SYDVKM come from the germline V gene. This CDR3 is 14 amino acids long. The chain's CDR3 is CASSQTGFGTEAFF. The CDR3 DNA follows: TGTGCCAGCAGCCAAACAGGGTTCGGCACTGAAGCTTTCTTT. The complete variable domain, with remaining parts taken from reference TRBV28 and TRBJ1-1, reads DVKVTQSSRYLVKRTGEKVFLECVQDMDHENMFWYRQDPGLGLRLIYFSYDVKMKEKGDIPEGYSVSREKKERFSLILESASTNQTSMYLCASSQTGFGTEAFFGQGTRLTVV.

The chain is built from TRBV4-1 and TRBJ2-1; 11 positions agree with TRBD2. This CDR3 contains 15 residues. Germline-derived CDR1 and CDR2 are MGHRA and YSYEKL. The V and J ends lost 2 bases and 12 bases, in that order; junction bases with no gene match: 9. The CDR3 region is CASSQFSGRAAWQFF. The CDR3 nucleotides are TGCGCCAGCAGCCAATTTAGCGGGAGGGCCGCCTGGCAGTTCTTC.

The count of this clone is one. The rearrangement links TRBV9 to TRBJ2-7, with D hard to call. V was shortened by 5 bases and J by 6 bases, with 12 bases between the two germline ends. Germline CDR1 is SGDLS and CDR2 is YYNGEE. This CDR3 spans 12 amino acids. This CDR3 reads CASSSSWGEQYF. CDR3 coding DNA: TGTGCCAGCAGTTCCTCCTGGGGCGAGCAGTACTTC.

The rearrangement links TRBV13 to TRBJ2-2, with 9 bases identical to TRBD2. Trimming at V came to 0 bases and at J to 4 bases, leaving 3 bases not matched to a gene. Germline values: CDR1 PRHDT, CDR2 FYEKMQ (reference sequence). The length of the CDR3 is 16 residues. The chain's CDR3 is CASSLGVAGVTGELFF. The CDR3 DNA reads TGTGCCAGCAGCTTAGGAGTAGCGGGAGTCACCGGGGAGCTGTTTTTT.

This clone showed up just a few times. The chain employs TRBV6-1 and TRBJ2-1; D is unresolved. Germline assignment: CDR1 MNHNS and CDR2 SASEGT. CDR3 length: 14 residues. V was clipped by 7 bases and J by 8 bases, with 18 bases between them. CDR3: CASTLRGRSDEQFF. Written as DNA, the CDR3 is TGTGCCAGCACCCTCCGCGGCAGGTCGGATGAGCAGTTCTTC.

V gene TRBV27 combines with J gene TRBJ2-3, with D maybe TRBD2 (6 bases). This CDR3 region has 14 residues. Germline assignment: CDR1 MNHEY and CDR2 SMNVEV (reference sequence). With 5 bases removed from V and 0 bases from J, the gap between germline ends came to 9 bases. CDR3 sequence: CASSPGTSTDTQYF. The DNA for the CDR3 is TGTGCCAGCAGTCCAGGGACTAGCACAGATACGCAGTATTTT.